Below are 4 T cell receptor beta chains sequenced from a single sample in a study of response to subunit inactivated influenza vaccine (dated by TCRdb to 2016 to 2018). Library prep was done by RT-PCR. The sample was run on an Illumina HiSeq 2500. TCRdb ran its own pipeline on the public reads, namely fastp trimming at Q25 and MiXCR clone calling, and kept in-frame beta chains. Under each unique CDR3 protein, matching rows form one entry showing the most common genes and DNA. For this sample the table gives about 580,000 distinct CDR3 sequences, of which approximately 14% were detected only once. The ten largest clones add up to around 10% of the sample. The sample in question was PBMCs from blood, obtained about 11 days after vaccination. The receptors come from a man between 45 and 60 years old who received an inactivated influenza vaccine. Donor details come from another sample of the same person, matched by shared clones.

This rearrangement joins TRBV7-9 to TRBJ1-1; 12 nucleotides agree with TRBD1. The CDR3 contains 15 residues. Germline values: CDR1 SEHNR, CDR2 FQNEAQ (reference sequence). V shed 1 base, J shed 3 bases, and the junction held 0 bases outside the gene matches. The CDR3 sequence is CASSLGDRGHTEAFF. The CDR3, as DNA: TGTGCCAGCAGCTTAGGGGACAGGGGGCACACTGAAGCTTTCTTT.

This clonotype was observed many times. This chain links TRBV20-1 with TRBJ2-5; 10 nucleotides match TRBD2. The trim removed 4 bases at V and 2 bases at J, leaving 4 bases unmatched. The CDR3 is 14 amino acids. Germline lookup yields CDR1 DFQATT and CDR2 SNEGSKA (reference sequence). Here the CDR3 DNA reads TGCAGTGCTACCATACTAGCGGGACAAGAGACCCAGTACTTC. It codes for CSATILAGQETQYF.

V gene TRBV6-1 combines with J gene TRBJ2-3; TRBD2 is a possible D gene (5 bases). V lost 9 bases and J 3 bases, leaving 16 bases between the germline ends. Germline V CDR1 and CDR2: MNHNS, SASEGT. There are 14 residues in the CDR3. The CDR3 nucleotides are TGTGCCAGTCGCACTAGGGCCAGGACAGATACGCAGTATTTT. Translation: CASRTRARTDTQYF.

This chain joins TRBV7-2 and TRBJ1-1, with unresolved D. This CDR3 region has 14 residues. Germline loops: CDR1 SGHTA, CDR2 FQGNSA. Trimming removed 2 bases at V and 1 base at J, with 8 bases between. The CDR3 protein is CASSLMVRNTEAFF. CDR3 sequence (DNA): TGTGCCAGCAGCTTAATGGTCAGGAACACTGAAGCTTTCTTT.